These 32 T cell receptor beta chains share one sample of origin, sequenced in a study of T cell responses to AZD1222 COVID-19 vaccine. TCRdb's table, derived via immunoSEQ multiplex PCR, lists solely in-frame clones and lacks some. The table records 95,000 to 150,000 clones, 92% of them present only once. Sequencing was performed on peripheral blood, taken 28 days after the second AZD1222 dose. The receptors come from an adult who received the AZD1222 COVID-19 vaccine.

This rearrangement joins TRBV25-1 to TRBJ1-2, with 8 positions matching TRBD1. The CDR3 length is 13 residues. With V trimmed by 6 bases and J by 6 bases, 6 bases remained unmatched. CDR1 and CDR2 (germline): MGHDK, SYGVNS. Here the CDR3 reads CASRGQGANGYTF. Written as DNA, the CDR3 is TGTGCCAGCAGGGGTCAGGGGGCTAATGGCTACACCTTC.

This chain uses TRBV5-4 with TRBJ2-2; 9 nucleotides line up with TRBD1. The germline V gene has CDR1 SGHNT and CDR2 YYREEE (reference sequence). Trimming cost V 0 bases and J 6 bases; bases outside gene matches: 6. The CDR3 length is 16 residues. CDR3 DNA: TGTGCCAGCAGCTTGGGAACCGGGACAGGGCCCGGGGAGCTGTTTTTT. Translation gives CASSLGTGTGPGELFF.

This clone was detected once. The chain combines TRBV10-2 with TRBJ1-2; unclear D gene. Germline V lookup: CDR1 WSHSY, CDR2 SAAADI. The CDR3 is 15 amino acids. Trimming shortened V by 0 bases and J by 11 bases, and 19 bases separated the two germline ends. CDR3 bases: TGCGCCAGCAGTGAGTCCGTCGGTGTGTCCGAGCGGTACACCTTC. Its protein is CASSESVGVSERYTF.

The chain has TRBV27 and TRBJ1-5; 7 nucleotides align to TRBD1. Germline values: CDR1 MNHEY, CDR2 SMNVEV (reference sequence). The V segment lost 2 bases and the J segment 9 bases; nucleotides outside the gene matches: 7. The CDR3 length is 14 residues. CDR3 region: CASSLGTALGPQHF. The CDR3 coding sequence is TGTGCCAGCAGTTTAGGGACAGCGCTTGGGCCCCAGCATTTT.

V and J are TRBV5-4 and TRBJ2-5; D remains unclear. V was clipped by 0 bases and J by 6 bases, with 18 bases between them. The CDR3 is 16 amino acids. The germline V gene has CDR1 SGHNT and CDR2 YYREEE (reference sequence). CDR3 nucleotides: TGTGCCAGCAGCTTGGGCTTAACTGTTTTTGAACAGACCCAGTACTTC. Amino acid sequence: CASSLGLTVFEQTQYF.

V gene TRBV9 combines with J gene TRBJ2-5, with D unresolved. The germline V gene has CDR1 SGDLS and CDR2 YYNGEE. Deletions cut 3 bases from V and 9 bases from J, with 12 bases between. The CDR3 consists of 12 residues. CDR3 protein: CASSEKIAPQYF. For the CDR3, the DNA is TGTGCCAGCAGCGAGAAGATAGCTCCCCAGTACTTC.

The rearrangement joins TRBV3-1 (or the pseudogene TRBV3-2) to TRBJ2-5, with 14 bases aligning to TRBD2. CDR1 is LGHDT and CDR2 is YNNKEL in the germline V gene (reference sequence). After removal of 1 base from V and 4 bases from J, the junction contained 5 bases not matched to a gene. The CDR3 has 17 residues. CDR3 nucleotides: TGTGCCAGCAGCCAAGCTATGACTAGCGGGGGGGCAGAGACCCAGTACTTC. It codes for CASSQAMTSGGAETQYF.

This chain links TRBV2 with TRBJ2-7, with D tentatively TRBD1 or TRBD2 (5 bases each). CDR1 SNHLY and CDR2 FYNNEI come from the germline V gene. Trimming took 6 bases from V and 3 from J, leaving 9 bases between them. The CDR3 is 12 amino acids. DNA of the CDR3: TGTGCCAGCAGGGGGGTCAGCTACGAGCAGTACTTC. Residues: CASRGVSYEQYF.

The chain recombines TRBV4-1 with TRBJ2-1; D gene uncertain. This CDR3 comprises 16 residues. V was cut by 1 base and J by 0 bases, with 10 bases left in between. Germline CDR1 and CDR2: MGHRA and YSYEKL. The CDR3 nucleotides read TGCGCCAGCAGCCAAGTTAGCCCTAGCTCCTACAATGAGCAGTTCTTC. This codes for CASSQVSPSSYNEQFF.

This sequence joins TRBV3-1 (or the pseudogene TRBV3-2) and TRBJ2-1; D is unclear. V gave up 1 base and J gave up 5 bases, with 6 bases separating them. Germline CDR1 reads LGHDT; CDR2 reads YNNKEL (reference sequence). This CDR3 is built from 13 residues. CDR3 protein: CASSQGPDNEQFF. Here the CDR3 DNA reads TGTGCCAGCAGCCAAGGGCCAGACAATGAGCAGTTCTTC.

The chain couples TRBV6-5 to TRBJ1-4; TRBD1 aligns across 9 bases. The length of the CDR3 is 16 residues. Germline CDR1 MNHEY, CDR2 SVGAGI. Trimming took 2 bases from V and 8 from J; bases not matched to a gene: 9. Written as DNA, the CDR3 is TGTGCCAGCAGTTACGCCCCGGGACAGGGCAACGAAAAACTGTTTTTT. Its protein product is CASSYAPGQGNEKLFF.

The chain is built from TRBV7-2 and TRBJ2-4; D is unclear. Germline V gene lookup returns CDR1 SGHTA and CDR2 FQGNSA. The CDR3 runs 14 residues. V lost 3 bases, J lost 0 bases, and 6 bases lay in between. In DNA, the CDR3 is TGTGCCAGCAGCTTGTTCCAAGCCAAAAACATTCAGTACTTC. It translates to CASSLFQAKNIQYF.

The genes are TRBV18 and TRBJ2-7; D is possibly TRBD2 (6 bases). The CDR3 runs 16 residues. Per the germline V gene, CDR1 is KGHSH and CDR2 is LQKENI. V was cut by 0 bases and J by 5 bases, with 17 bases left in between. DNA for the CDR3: TGTGCCAGCTCACCACCTCCGGGAGTGGATGTGGACGAGCAGTACTTC. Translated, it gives CASSPPPGVDVDEQYF. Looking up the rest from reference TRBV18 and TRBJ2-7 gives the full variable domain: NAGVMQNPRHLVRRRGQEARLRCSPMKGHSHVYWYRQLPEEGLKFMVYLQKENIIDESGMPKERFSAEFPKEGPSILRIQQVVRGDSAAYFCASSPPPGVDVDEQYFGPGTRLTVT.

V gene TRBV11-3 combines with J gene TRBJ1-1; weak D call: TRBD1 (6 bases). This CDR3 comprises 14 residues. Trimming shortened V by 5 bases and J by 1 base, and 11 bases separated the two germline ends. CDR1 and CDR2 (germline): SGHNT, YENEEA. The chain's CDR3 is CASSLGTRNTEAFF. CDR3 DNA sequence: TGTGCCAGCAGCCTCGGGACACGGAACACTGAAGCTTTCTTT.

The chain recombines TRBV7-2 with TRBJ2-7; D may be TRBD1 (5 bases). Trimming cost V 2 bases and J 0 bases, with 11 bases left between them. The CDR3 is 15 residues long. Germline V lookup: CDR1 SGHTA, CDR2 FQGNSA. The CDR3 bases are TGTGCCAGCAGCTTATTCAGGGTTAACTCCTACGAGCAGTACTTC. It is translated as CASSLFRVNSYEQYF.

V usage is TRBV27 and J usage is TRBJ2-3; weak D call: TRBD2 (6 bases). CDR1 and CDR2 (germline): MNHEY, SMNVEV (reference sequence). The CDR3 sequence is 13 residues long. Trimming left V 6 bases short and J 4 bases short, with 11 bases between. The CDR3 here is CASSREQSDTQYF. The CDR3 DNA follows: TGTGCCAGCAGCCGGGAGCAATCAGATACGCAGTATTTT.

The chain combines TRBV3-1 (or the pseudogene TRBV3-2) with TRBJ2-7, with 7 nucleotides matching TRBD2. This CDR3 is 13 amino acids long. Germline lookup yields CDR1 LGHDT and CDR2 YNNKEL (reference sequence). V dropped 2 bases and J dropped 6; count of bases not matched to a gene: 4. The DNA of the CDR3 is TGTGCCAGCAGCCAAAAAGGGAGGGGCGAGCAGTACTTC. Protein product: CASSQKGRGEQYF.

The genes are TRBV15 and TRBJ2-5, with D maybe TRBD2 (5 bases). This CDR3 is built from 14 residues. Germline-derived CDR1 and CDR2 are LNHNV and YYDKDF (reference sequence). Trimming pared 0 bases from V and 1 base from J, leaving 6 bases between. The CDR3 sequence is CATSREGAQETQYF. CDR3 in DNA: TGTGCCACCAGCAGAGAGGGAGCCCAAGAGACCCAGTACTTC.

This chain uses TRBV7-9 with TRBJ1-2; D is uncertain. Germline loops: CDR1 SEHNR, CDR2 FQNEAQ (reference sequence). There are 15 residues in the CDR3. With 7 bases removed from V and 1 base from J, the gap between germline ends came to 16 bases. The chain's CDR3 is CASIPRTGINYGYTF. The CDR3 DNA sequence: TGTGCCAGCATACCTCGAACGGGAATTAACTATGGCTACACCTTC.

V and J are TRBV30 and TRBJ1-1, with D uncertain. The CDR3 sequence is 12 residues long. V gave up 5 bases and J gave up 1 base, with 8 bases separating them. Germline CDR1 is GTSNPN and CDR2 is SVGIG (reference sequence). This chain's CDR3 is CAWGKRNTEAFF. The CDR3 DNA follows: TGTGCCTGGGGGAAACGGAACACTGAAGCTTTCTTT. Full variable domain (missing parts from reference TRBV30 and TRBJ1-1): SQTIHQWPATLVQPVGSPLSLECTVEGTSNPNLYWYRQAAGRGLQLLFYSVGIGQISSEVPQNLSASRPQDRQFILSSKKLLLSDSGFYLCAWGKRNTEAFFGQGTRLTVV.

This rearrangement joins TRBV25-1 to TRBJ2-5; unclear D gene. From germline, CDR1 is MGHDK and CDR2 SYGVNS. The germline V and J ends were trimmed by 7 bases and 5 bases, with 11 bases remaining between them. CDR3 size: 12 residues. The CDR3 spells CASTTGWETQYF. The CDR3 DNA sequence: TGTGCCAGCACCACCGGCTGGGAGACCCAGTACTTC.

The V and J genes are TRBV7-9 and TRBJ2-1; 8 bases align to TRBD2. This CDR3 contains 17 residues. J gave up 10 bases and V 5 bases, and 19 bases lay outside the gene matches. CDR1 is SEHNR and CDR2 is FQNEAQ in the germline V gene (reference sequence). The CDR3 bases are TGTGCCAGCAGCCTAGACCCCCCCCGGGGGGGCGAGAACGAGCAGTTCTTC. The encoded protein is CASSLDPPRGGENEQFF. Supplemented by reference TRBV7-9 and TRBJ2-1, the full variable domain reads DTGVSQNPRHKITKRGQNVTFRCDPISEHNRLYWYRQTLGQGPEFLTYFQNEAQLEKSRLLSDRFSAERPKGSFSTLEIQRTEQGDSAMYLCASSLDPPRGGENEQFFGPGTRLTVL.

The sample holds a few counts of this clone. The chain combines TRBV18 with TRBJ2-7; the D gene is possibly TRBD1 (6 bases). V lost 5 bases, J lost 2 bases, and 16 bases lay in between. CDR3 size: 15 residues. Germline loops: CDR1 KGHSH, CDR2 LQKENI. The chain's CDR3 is CASSSTSAGAYEQYF. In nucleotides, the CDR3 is TGTGCCAGCTCATCGACCTCGGCAGGGGCCTACGAGCAGTACTTC.

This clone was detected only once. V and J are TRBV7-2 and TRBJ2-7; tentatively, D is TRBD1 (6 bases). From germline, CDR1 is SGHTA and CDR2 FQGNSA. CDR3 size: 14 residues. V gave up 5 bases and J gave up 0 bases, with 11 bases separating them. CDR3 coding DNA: TGTGCCAGCAGCCTAACAGGGTCCTCCTACGAGCAGTACTTC. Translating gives CASSLTGSSYEQYF.

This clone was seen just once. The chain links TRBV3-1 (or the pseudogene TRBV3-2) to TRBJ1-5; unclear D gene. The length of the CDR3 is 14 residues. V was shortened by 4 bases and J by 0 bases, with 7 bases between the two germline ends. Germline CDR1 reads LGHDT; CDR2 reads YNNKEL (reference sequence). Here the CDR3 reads CASSPRNSNQPQHF. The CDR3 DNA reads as TGTGCCAGCAGCCCACGGAATAGCAATCAGCCCCAGCATTTT.

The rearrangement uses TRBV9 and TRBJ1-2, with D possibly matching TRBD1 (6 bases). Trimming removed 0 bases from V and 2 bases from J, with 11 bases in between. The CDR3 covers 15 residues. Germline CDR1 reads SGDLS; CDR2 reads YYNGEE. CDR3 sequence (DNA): TGTGCCAGCAGCGTAGCTGTAGGACAGAACTATGGCTACACCTTC. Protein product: CASSVAVGQNYGYTF.

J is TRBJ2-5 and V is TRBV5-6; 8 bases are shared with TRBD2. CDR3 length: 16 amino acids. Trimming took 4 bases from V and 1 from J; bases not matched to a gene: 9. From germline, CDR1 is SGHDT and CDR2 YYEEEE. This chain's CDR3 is CASSLVIAGTQETQYF. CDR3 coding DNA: TGTGCCAGCAGCCTGGTGATAGCGGGAACCCAAGAGACCCAGTACTTC.

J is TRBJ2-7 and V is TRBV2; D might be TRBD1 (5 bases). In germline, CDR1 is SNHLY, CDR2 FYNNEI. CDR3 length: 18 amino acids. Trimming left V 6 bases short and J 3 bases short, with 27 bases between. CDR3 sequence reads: CASRPDYPTRGAVYEQYF. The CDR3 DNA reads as TGTGCCAGCAGACCCGATTATCCGACACGTGGGGCGGTCTACGAGCAGTACTTC.

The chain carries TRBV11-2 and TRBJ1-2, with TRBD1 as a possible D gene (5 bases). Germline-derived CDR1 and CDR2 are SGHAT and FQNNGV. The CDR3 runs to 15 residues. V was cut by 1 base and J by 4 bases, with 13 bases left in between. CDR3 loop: CASSLVGLRGYGYTF. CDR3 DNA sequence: TGTGCCAGCAGCTTAGTGGGACTAAGGGGCTATGGCTACACCTTC.

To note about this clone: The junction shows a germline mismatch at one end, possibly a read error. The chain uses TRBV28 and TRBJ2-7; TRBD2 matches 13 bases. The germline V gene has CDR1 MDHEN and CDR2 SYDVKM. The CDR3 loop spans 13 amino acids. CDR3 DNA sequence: TGTGCCAGCATCGGACTAGCGGGAGCGAAGCCGGTTTTC. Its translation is CASIGLAGAKPVF.

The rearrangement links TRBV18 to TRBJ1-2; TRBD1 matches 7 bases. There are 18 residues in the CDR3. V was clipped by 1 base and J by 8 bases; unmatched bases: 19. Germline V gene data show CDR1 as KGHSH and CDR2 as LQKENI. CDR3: CASSPRWDSNPRGGGYTF. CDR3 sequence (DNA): TGTGCCAGCTCACCACGTTGGGACAGCAACCCCCGGGGAGGGGGCTACACCTTC.

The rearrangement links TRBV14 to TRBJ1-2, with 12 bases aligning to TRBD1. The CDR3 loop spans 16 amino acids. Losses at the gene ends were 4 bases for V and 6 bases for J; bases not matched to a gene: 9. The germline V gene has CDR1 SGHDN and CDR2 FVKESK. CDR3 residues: CASSLGTGGPGDGYTF. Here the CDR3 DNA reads TGTGCCAGCAGCCTTGGGACAGGGGGCCCGGGCGATGGCTACACCTTC.